One and the same sample provided the 22 T cell receptor beta chains below, sequenced in a study of human T cells and chemical hapten exposure. One entry per CDR3 protein results from TCRdb running MiXCR on the RACE reads. The sample shows a few hundred thousand distinct CDR3 sequences, about 6.9% of them seen only once. Indicated time point: patch test 2, 6 weeks after DPC sensitization. Treatment indicated: therapeutic diphenylcyclopropenone sensitization with weekly scalp DPC. The sequencing here drew on whole blood, taken in connection with sensitization to the hapten diphenylcyclopropenone (DPC). These receptors all come from a young woman with alopecia areata. Some clones in this sample may be carry-over from other donors' samples.

V is TRBV5-1 and J is TRBJ2-1; the D call may be TRBD1 or TRBD2 (5 bases each). CDR3 length: 15 residues. Per germline, CDR1 SGHRS and CDR2 YFSETQ. V lost 0 bases and J 4 bases, leaving 11 bases between the germline ends. CDR3 amino acids: CASSLVLGEYNEQFF. For the CDR3, the DNA is TGCGCCAGCAGCTTGGTTCTGGGGGAGTACAATGAGCAGTTCTTC.

This clonotype was seen many times. The chain has TRBV20-1 and TRBJ1-2, with unresolved D. V dropped 0 bases and J dropped 2 bases, with 7 bases sitting between them. The CDR3 consists of 13 residues. In germline, CDR1 is DFQATT, CDR2 SNEGSKA (reference sequence). The CDR3 here is CSARDEVNYGYTF. The CDR3 bases are TGCAGTGCTAGAGATGAAGTCAACTATGGCTACACCTTC.

The CDR3 bases are TGTGCCATCCGGGACGGAGCCTACAATGAGCAGTTCTTC. This codes for CAIRDGAYNEQFF. The chain couples TRBV10-3 to TRBJ2-1, with D perhaps TRBD1 or TRBD2 (5 bases each). This CDR3 is built from 13 residues. CDR1 is ENHRY and CDR2 is SYGVKD in the germline V gene. V gave up 8 bases and J gave up 2 bases, with 10 bases separating them.

The table lists this clonotype with many counts. This chain connects TRBV20-1 to TRBJ2-3; D might be TRBD2 (7 bases). This CDR3 is 14 amino acids long. Germline V gene data show CDR1 as DFQATT and CDR2 as SNEGSKA (reference sequence). Trimming left V 5 bases short and J 5 bases short, with 17 bases between. The CDR3 nucleotides read TGCAGTGCTGTTCGGGGGCCGGGGGGAGATACGCAGTATTTT. Its translation: CSAVRGPGGDTQYF.

This clonotype was seen many times. This chain joins TRBV10-3 and TRBJ1-1; D is unresolved. Germline V gives CDR1 ENHRY, CDR2 SYGVKD. V was pared by 10 bases and J by 6 bases, with 12 bases between. This CDR3 has 11 residues. The CDR3 reads CATGKGPEAFF. The CDR3 DNA reads TGTGCCACCGGGAAGGGTCCTGAAGCTTTCTTT.

This clonotype was detected a few times. The V call is TRBV7-2, the J call TRBJ2-3, with D possibly matching TRBD2 (6 bases). Germline CDR1 and CDR2: SGHTA and FQGNSA. The CDR3 has 16 residues. V lost 2 bases to trimming and J lost 4 bases, with 16 bases between them. In DNA, the CDR3 is TGTGCCAGCAGCTTAAGTGTAGCGGTGGGGCCAGATACGCAGTATTTT. Translating gives CASSLSVAVGPDTQYF.

This clonotype turned up a few times. This chain's CDR3 is CASSFRGVTDTQYF. For the CDR3, the DNA is TGTGCCAGCAGCTTTCGGGGGGTGACAGATACGCAGTATTTT. The J gene is TRBJ2-3, the V gene TRBV7-2, with TRBD2 identical over 7 bases. The CDR3 is 14 residues long. With V trimmed by 3 bases and J by 3 bases, 3 bases remained unmatched. From germline, CDR1 is SGHTA and CDR2 FQGNSA.

This clonotype was observed at least ten times. The genes are TRBV18 and TRBJ2-3; a possible D gene is TRBD2 (5 bases). The germline V and J ends were trimmed by 3 bases and 7 bases, with 20 bases remaining between them. Germline V CDR1 and CDR2: KGHSH, LQKENI. CDR3 length: 16 amino acids. DNA of the CDR3: TGTGCCAGCTCACCCTCCGACTACTACGGACCCCATACGCAGTATTTT. This gives the protein CASSPSDYYGPHTQYF.

In its sample, this clonotype was seen a few times. The rearrangement joins TRBV7-2 to TRBJ2-1; D possibly corresponds to TRBD2 (6 bases). Trimming removed 6 bases at V and 4 bases at J, with 13 bases between. The CDR3 runs to 14 residues. CDR1 SGHTA and CDR2 FQGNSA come from the germline V gene. The CDR3 nucleotides read TGTGCCAGCAGGACGGGGGTGGGGTACAATGAGCAGTTCTTC. Its protein product is CASRTGVGYNEQFF.

This clonotype was seen a handful of times. This chain links TRBV12-3 or TRBV12-4 with TRBJ2-3; D is uncertain. The germline V and J ends were trimmed by 6 bases and 2 bases, with 18 bases remaining between them. The CDR3 has 16 amino acids. Here the CDR3 reads CASSLGADATTDTQYF. CDR3 DNA: TGTGCCAGCAGCCTGGGTGCAGACGCTACCACAGATACGCAGTATTTT.

The chain combines TRBV6-6 with TRBJ1-4; TRBD1 might be the D (5 bases). Trimming shortened V by 2 bases and J by 7 bases, and 11 bases separated the two germline ends. The germline V gene has CDR1 MNHNY and CDR2 SVGAGI (reference sequence). This CDR3 is 14 amino acids long. CDR3 DNA: TGTGCCAGCAGTTACCGGGGCAGAGTTGAAAAACTGTTTTTT. Translating it yields CASSYRGRVEKLFF.

This clonotype showed up just a few times. V usage is TRBV5-1 and J usage is TRBJ2-5; 7 bases match TRBD2. Germline V gene data show CDR1 as SGHRS and CDR2 as YFSETQ. CDR3 size: 15 residues. V lost 7 bases to trimming and J lost 2 bases; unmatched junction nucleotides: 11. Written as DNA, the CDR3 is TGCGCCAGCTCCCCCCAGGGACTACCTCAAGAGACCCAGTACTTC. Translating it yields CASSPQGLPQETQYF.

This clonotype was seen ten or more times. The V call is TRBV18, the J call TRBJ2-3, with a tentative D call TRBD1 (5 bases). The CDR3 extends over 15 amino acids. V was trimmed by 0 bases and J by 0 bases, leaving 7 bases between them. Germline-derived CDR1 and CDR2 are KGHSH and LQKENI. CDR3 loop: CASSPPAGSTDTQYF. The DNA of the CDR3 is TGTGCCAGCTCACCACCGGCAGGGAGCACAGATACGCAGTATTTT.

This clonotype showed up just a few times. For the CDR3, the DNA is TGTGCCAGCAGTTACCAGGAAACGGGAGCTTTCTTT. Its protein product is CASSYQETGAFF. The chain couples TRBV6-6 to TRBJ1-1, with D hard to call. V gave up 2 bases and J gave up 10 bases, with 11 bases separating them. Germline V gene sequence: CDR1 MNHNY, CDR2 SVGAGI (reference sequence). The CDR3 has 12 amino acids.

The V and J genes are TRBV28 and TRBJ2-3; 7 bases map to TRBD2. Germline assignment: CDR1 MDHEN and CDR2 SYDVKM. This CDR3 has 17 amino acids. The V and J ends lost 2 bases and 2 bases, in that order; junction bases with no gene match: 10. The CDR3 spells CASSLKVRSGATDTQYF. CDR3 nucleotides: TGTGCCAGCAGTTTAAAGGTTCGGAGCGGGGCCACAGATACGCAGTATTTT.

This clonotype was seen many times. This chain joins TRBV18 and TRBJ2-3; unclear D gene. This CDR3 contains 13 residues. Trimming shortened V by 0 bases and J by 4 bases, and 5 bases separated the two germline ends. CDR1 is KGHSH, CDR2 LQKENI, per germline. CDR3 sequence: CASSPPMADTQYF. CDR3 in DNA: TGTGCCAGCTCACCACCGATGGCAGATACGCAGTATTTT.

This clonotype was recorded many times. The V gene is TRBV29-1, the J gene TRBJ2-2; tentative D call: TRBD1 (5 bases). This CDR3 is 15 amino acids long. Germline values: CDR1 SQVTM, CDR2 ANQGSEA. The germline V and J ends were trimmed by 5 bases and 0 bases, with 13 bases remaining between them. The CDR3 loop is CSVYTGLSNTGELFF. The CDR3, as DNA: TGCAGCGTTTATACAGGTCTTTCGAACACCGGGGAGCTGTTTTTT.

The V call is TRBV15, the J call TRBJ1-5, with D possibly being TRBD1 (5 bases). CDR3 size: 15 residues. CDR1 is LNHNV and CDR2 is YYDKDF in the germline V gene (reference sequence). V was clipped by 0 bases and J by 9 bases, with 15 bases between them. CDR3 sequence: CATSRDGGGERPQHF. Here the CDR3 DNA reads TGTGCCACCAGCAGAGATGGAGGAGGGGAGAGGCCCCAGCATTTT.

The chain employs TRBV12-3 or TRBV12-4 and TRBJ1-1; TRBD1 might be the D (5 bases). CDR3 length equals 15 residues. V was trimmed by 7 bases and J by 0 bases, leaving 15 bases between them. The CDR3 loop reads CASTRGELMNTEAFF. The CDR3 coding sequence is TGTGCCAGCACCCGGGGGGAGCTCATGAACACTGAAGCTTTCTTT.

J is TRBJ1-5 and V is TRBV20-1; 8 bases map to TRBD1. CDR3 length: 13 amino acids. V gave up 6 bases and J gave up 2 bases; unmatched junction bases: 3. Per the germline V gene, CDR1 is DFQATT and CDR2 is SNEGSKA (reference sequence). CDR3 in DNA: TGCAGTGCCGTGACAGGGGGCAATCAGCCCCAGCATTTT. Amino acid sequence: CSAVTGGNQPQHF.

Here the CDR3 reads CASSSRLAGWRANYNEQFF. CDR3 DNA: TGTGCCAGCAGTTCCCGACTAGCGGGGTGGCGGGCTAACTACAATGAGCAGTTCTTC. The J gene is TRBJ2-1, the V gene TRBV6-2 or TRBV6-3, with TRBD2 matching over 11 bases. The germline gives CDR1 MNHEY, CDR2 SVGEGT. The CDR3 runs 19 residues. J lost 3 bases, V lost 4 bases, and 14 bases had no gene match.

This clonotype appeared many times. This chain joins TRBV18 and TRBJ1-1, with TRBD1 matching 10 bases. V dropped 3 bases and J dropped 6; count of bases not matched to a gene: 4. Germline values: CDR1 KGHSH, CDR2 LQKENI. CDR3 size: 14 residues. The CDR3 nucleotides are TGTGCCAGCTCACCCAGAGGGACAGGGGCTGAAGCTTTCTTT. Residues: CASSPRGTGAEAFF.